This T cell receptor delta chain comes out of a study of γδ T cells in repeated Plasmodium falciparum infection. Study-level background: Age- and gender-matched Australian children served as comparison for malaria-exposed Malian children.

CDR3 length: 16 amino acids. Germline assignment: CDR1 TSWWSYY and CDR2 QGS. V dropped 1 base and J dropped 5; count of bases not matched to a gene: 8. By its share, this clone is medium-sized. Other DNA sequences in this specimen translate into the identical CDR3. Bulk repertoires came from Vgamma9/Vdelta2+ or Vdelta2-negative gammadelta T cells flow-sorted from PBMC. TCRdb re-called clones from the multiplex PCR reads using CATT. The sample includes around 86,000 delta-chain clones, roughly 1.4% of them seen just once. The material sequenced was gamma-delta T cells from blood. The TCR comes from a pool of human donors (malaria-infected and uninfected, not separated). The chain is built from TRDV1 and TRDJ1; 9 bases are a match to TRDD3. CDR3 protein: CALGEPLGTGGDKLIF. The CDR3 DNA is TGTGCTCTTGGGGAACCGCTAGGGACTGGGGGAGATAAACTCATCTTT.